These 5 T cell receptor beta chains came from one sample sequenced in a study of T cells in Graves' hyperthyroidism and ophthalmopathy. RNA transcripts served as the template for amplifying TCR beta CDR3 regions. A set of HTBI primers served as the primers for a first-round RT-PCR of the TCR CDR3. In TCRdb, the multiplex PCR reads were re-called with MiXCR into one record per CDR3 protein. The sample has hundreds of thousands of distinct CDR3 sequences; around 14% are singletons. Sequenced material: blood. These receptors originate from a young woman with Graves' hyperthyroidism.

This clonotype showed up many times. The chain joins TRBV20-1 to TRBJ1-5; 11 positions match TRBD1. CDR1 and CDR2 from the germline V gene are DFQATT and SNEGSKA (reference sequence). This CDR3 comprises 14 residues. J was trimmed by 6 bases and V by 2 bases; bases with no gene match: 3. The CDR3 coding sequence is TGCAGTGCTAGAAGGGGGACAGGGGGTCAGCCCCAGCATTTT. It is translated as CSARRGTGGQPQHF.

This clonotype came up many times. The chain links TRBV11-2 to TRBJ1-4; the D gene is possibly TRBD1 (5 bases). The germline V gene has CDR1 SGHAT and CDR2 FQNNGV. Trimming cost V 0 bases and J 8 bases, with 13 bases left between them. This CDR3 is built from 15 residues. The CDR3 spells CASSLDQGGFEKLFF. In nucleotides, the CDR3 is TGTGCCAGCAGCTTAGACCAGGGAGGTTTCGAAAAACTGTTTTTT.

This clonotype was recorded once. The chain couples TRBV18 to TRBJ2-6; a possible D gene is TRBD1 (6 bases). This CDR3 has 18 amino acids. Trimming pared 4 bases from V and 1 base from J, leaving 17 bases between. Germline-derived CDR1 and CDR2 are KGHSH and LQKENI. The CDR3 sequence is CASSLTGTRPSGANVLTF. CDR3 DNA: TGTGCCAGCTCACTTACCGGGACAAGACCTTCTGGGGCCAACGTCCTGACTTTC.

This clonotype was counted a few times. The chain joins TRBV28 to TRBJ2-2, with 9 bases identical to TRBD2. The CDR3 extends over 16 amino acids. The ends lost 6 bases at V and 9 bases at J; junction bases unmatched: 14. CDR1 and CDR2 (germline): MDHEN, SYDVKM. CDR3 amino acids: CASRTASGGYHRELFF. The CDR3 coding sequence is TGTGCCAGCAGGACCGCCAGCGGGGGGTACCACCGGGAGCTGTTTTTT. The full variable domain, in which reference TRBV28 and TRBJ2-2 provide the parts outside the CDR3, is DVKVTQSSRYLVKRTGEKVFLECVQDMDHENMFWYRQDPGLGLRLIYFSYDVKMKEKGDIPEGYSVSREKKERFSLILESASTNQTSMYLCASRTASGGYHRELFFGEGSRLTVL.

There are many counts of this clonotype. The chain has TRBV28 and TRBJ1-1, with D possibly being TRBD1 (5 bases). The CDR3 spans 16 residues. V was pared by 6 bases and J by 5 bases, with 22 bases between. Germline assignment: CDR1 MDHEN and CDR2 SYDVKM. In nucleotides, the CDR3 is TGTGCCAGCAGCGTGCTGGGGGTAGGAGTGGGGACTGAAGCTTTCTTT. This codes for CASSVLGVGVGTEAFF.